Listed here are 13 T cell receptor beta chains from one sample, sequenced in a study of shared clonotypes between healthy human individuals. Data came from immunoSEQ multiplex PCR; TCRdb stores just in-frame clones and leaves some out. The data hold 2,500,000 or so clones, with around 90% observed a single time. Sequencing was performed on naive CD4+ T cells from PBMCs. As to subset: CD45RA+ positively selected. These receptors were taken from a man aged 18 to 30 in good health. Some clones in this sample may be carry-over from other donors' samples.

The chain couples TRBV2 to TRBJ2-1; 8 bases match TRBD2. Trimming at V came to 3 bases and at J to 9 bases, leaving 19 bases not matched to a gene. Looked up from germline, CDR1 is SNHLY and CDR2 is FYNNEI. The CDR3 runs 18 residues. The CDR3 DNA reads as TGTGCCAGCAGTGAGACTGCCCTGACTAGCGCGATAGGCGGTGAGCAGTTCTTC. This translates into CASSETALTSAIGGEQFF.

The chain employs TRBV2 and TRBJ2-2; D gene unclear. The V and J ends lost 4 bases and 1 base respectively, with 10 bases between them. This CDR3 contains 15 residues. CDR1 and CDR2 (germline): SNHLY, FYNNEI. The CDR3 nucleotides are TGTGCCAGCAGTGCCTACGGACGGAACACCGGGGAGCTGTTTTTT. Its protein product is CASSAYGRNTGELFF. The full variable domain, in which reference TRBV2 and TRBJ2-2 provide the parts outside the CDR3, is EPEVTQTPSHQVTQMGQEVILRCVPISNHLYFYWYRQILGQKVEFLVSFYNNEISEKSEIFDDQFSVERPDGSNFTLKIRSTKLEDSAMYFCASSAYGRNTGELFFGEGSRLTVL.

This clone occurred once. This chain uses TRBV27 with TRBJ2-5, with D maybe TRBD1 (5 bases). This CDR3 is 16 amino acids long. V dropped 0 bases and J dropped 1 base, with 12 bases sitting between them. Germline V gene lookup returns CDR1 MNHEY and CDR2 SMNVEV (reference sequence). CDR3 sequence reads: CASSLSIRGGQETQYF. DNA for the CDR3: TGTGCCAGCAGTTTATCGATTAGGGGTGGCCAAGAGACCCAGTACTTC.

This clone was seen a single time. The J gene is TRBJ2-5, the V gene TRBV5-1; the D gene is possibly TRBD1 (10 bases). CDR1 is SGHRS and CDR2 is YFSETQ in the germline V gene. The CDR3 consists of 16 residues. V gave up 4 bases and J gave up 1 base, with 17 bases separating them. CDR3 sequence (DNA): TGCGCCAGCAGCGCGGGGGGGACAGGGGCCCAAGAGACCCAGTACTTC. It specifies CASSAGGTGAQETQYF.

The chain joins TRBV2 to TRBJ2-7; 13 nucleotides match TRBD2. The trim removed 5 bases at V and 4 bases at J, leaving 2 bases unmatched. The CDR3 consists of 14 residues. CDR1 and CDR2 (germline): SNHLY, FYNNEI. The CDR3 sequence: CASSQLAGGYEQYF. CDR3 nucleotide sequence: TGTGCCAGCAGTCAACTAGCGGGAGGGTACGAGCAGTACTTC.

This chain connects TRBV13 to TRBJ1-5; TRBD1 matches 7 bases. With V trimmed by 3 bases and J by 9 bases, 8 bases remained unmatched. Germline assignment: CDR1 PRHDT and CDR2 FYEKMQ (reference sequence). There are 14 residues in the CDR3. DNA for the CDR3: TGTGCCAGCAGCTTGGGGCAGGGGGTGAGGCCCCAGCATTTT. Translating gives CASSLGQGVRPQHF.

This chain uses TRBV6-1 with TRBJ1-1; no firm D call. This CDR3 region has 13 residues. V gave up 7 bases and J gave up 0 bases, with 9 bases separating them. Germline CDR1 and CDR2: MNHNS and SASEGT. CDR3 DNA sequence: TGTGCCAGCACCCCGGCAGTGAACACTGAAGCTTTCTTT. It codes for CASTPAVNTEAFF.

The rearrangement joins TRBV2 to TRBJ1-5, with D maybe TRBD1 (6 bases). V lost 4 bases to trimming and J lost 1 base, with 11 bases between them. The CDR3 loop spans 15 amino acids. Germline V lookup: CDR1 SNHLY, CDR2 FYNNEI. CDR3 region: CASSGEGVSNQPQHF. The DNA for the CDR3 is TGTGCCAGCAGTGGGGAGGGGGTGAGCAATCAGCCCCAGCATTTT. Together with reference TRBV2 and TRBJ1-5, the CDR3 gives the full variable domain: EPEVTQTPSHQVTQMGQEVILRCVPISNHLYFYWYRQILGQKVEFLVSFYNNEISEKSEIFDDQFSVERPDGSNFTLKIRSTKLEDSAMYFCASSGEGVSNQPQHFGDGTRLSIL.

The gene calls are TRBV5-1 and TRBJ2-1, with D possibly TRBD2 on 6 matching bases. The germline gives CDR1 SGHRS, CDR2 YFSETQ. Trimming stripped 3 bases from V and 0 bases from J, with 13 bases between. The CDR3 runs 16 residues. CDR3 DNA sequence: TGCGCCAGCAGCTCGGCTAGCGTGAGCTCCTACAATGAGCAGTTCTTC. Protein product: CASSSASVSSYNEQFF.

The chain links TRBV5-1 to TRBJ1-6; D is unresolved. Between the trimmed V and J ends, which lost 0 bases and 9 bases, there was a span of 10 bases. The CDR3 spans 14 residues. CDR1 and CDR2 (germline): SGHRS, YFSETQ. The CDR3 sequence: CASSLVGAVSPLHF. The CDR3 DNA follows: TGCGCCAGCAGCTTGGTGGGCGCAGTTTCACCCCTCCACTTT.

The chain couples TRBV18 to TRBJ1-5; 9 bases fit TRBD1. CDR1 is KGHSH, CDR2 LQKENI, per germline. V lost 6 bases to trimming and J lost 3 bases; unmatched junction nucleotides: 9. The CDR3 has 16 amino acids. The CDR3 loop reads CASSTGQGTHNQPQHF. For the CDR3, the DNA is TGTGCCAGCTCCACCGGACAGGGGACGCACAATCAGCCCCAGCATTTT.

The chain links TRBV2 to TRBJ1-2, with a possible D match to TRBD1 (5 bases). The V gene lost 8 bases and the J gene lost 3 bases, with 16 bases spanning the gap. There are 14 residues in the CDR3. Germline V CDR1 and CDR2: SNHLY, FYNNEI. The CDR3 loop reads CASSLSSGDYGYTF. The CDR3 DNA reads as TGTGCCAGCTCCCTTAGTTCGGGGGACTATGGCTACACCTTC.

CDR3 sequence (DNA): TGTGCCAGCAGGGGCCTTCGGGCGGGAGGACAGGAGCAGTACTTC. It translates to CASRGLRAGGQEQYF. This chain links TRBV6-1 with TRBJ2-7; TRBD2 matches 8 bases. Germline CDR1 is MNHNS and CDR2 is SASEGT. After removal of 6 bases from V and 7 bases from J, the junction contained 14 bases not matched to a gene. The CDR3 runs to 15 residues.